Given below is one T cell receptor beta chain in context. The target of this receptor is not known. The cohort comprised under 700 healthy bone marrow donors. All cohort members were sampled while nominally healthy, although unrecorded immune exposures were likely present. The donor was CMV seronegative and was included in the group of about 400 seronegative cohort members. Each donor provided a peripheral blood sample, and peripheral blood mononuclear cells were used for TCR beta sequencing. Genomic DNA was extracted from the blood cell samples with the Qiagen DNeasy Blood Extraction Kit. This specimen belongs to a study of cytomegalovirus exposure and HLA in healthy donors (dated by TCRdb to 2015 to 2018). About the investigation overall: In an earlier analysis of 550 to 750 of the donors, approximately 300 Gb of sequence data and 100 million or so unique TCR beta sequences from about 179 million T cells were reported. An early release covering about 600 HLA-typed donors comprised about 300 gigabases of sequencing data and around 85 million unique TCR sequences. Of the 398 genotyped donors, about 84% fell in the genetic ancestry cluster associated with self-reported Caucasian donors. The study aimed to test whether signatures of past pathogen exposure could be identified by cataloging public T cell receptors. Using immunosequencing, the study profiled T cell repertoires from fewer than 850 subjects and related those repertoires to cytomegalovirus serostatus. Along with the roughly 670-subject first cohort, a separate validation cohort of more than 90 different subjects was used. High-throughput TCR immunosequencing, statistical association of individual TCRs with disease status, and machine learning were combined to predict cytomegalovirus infection status. In a later analysis, previously published TCR beta repertoires from 666 donors were re-analyzed and high-resolution HLA genotyping was added so that TCR occurrence patterns could be studied. In the later analysis, no new phenotypic data were used to find candidate immune exposures; instead, reliance was placed on TCR beta sequences and their occurrence across donors. In an earlier analysis of about 590 of the donors, high-throughput TCR beta sequencing was used to judge whether each TCR beta V gene segment behaved as functional or pseudogenic. Donor age, sex, ethnicity and CMV serostatus were compiled alongside the repertoire data. In a later genetic analysis, genome-wide SNP genotypes for about three fifths of the roughly 670 donors were used, and that subset was treated as a discovery cohort. Every discovery cohort repertoire had been produced on one sequencing platform. Class I and class II HLA loci were covered by the typing at four-digit resolution. Typing coverage varied by locus: 629-630 donors for A, B, C, DRB1 and DQB1; roughly 510 for DQA1; 600 to 610 for DPA1; roughly 470 for DPB1. Because of strong linkage in the cohort, roughly 5 DR-DQ haplotypes were treated as single units for association and clustering. Among approximately 370 genotyped donors of the cohort, an average of around 240,000 unique TCR beta nucleotide sequences was sequenced per donor, of which about 18% were non-productive.

The investigation overall reported the following: The 87-base-pair reads could not distinguish some IMGT-functional V segments, including TRBV6-2 and TRBV6-3, so those segments were excluded. A later analysis associated 16,951 TCR beta sequences with specific HLA alleles at a false discovery rate of 0.05. A further reported finding was that TCR beta sequences accurately predicted the HLA-A and HLA-B alleles for most subjects in the first cohort. A group of highly shared sequence variants was considered likely to be a technical artifact of the sequencing pipeline. For the cohort, immune exposure information was limited to CMV serostatus. Three of the identified cytomegalovirus-associated TCR beta chains were confirmed in vitro to be specific for cytomegalovirus antigens. Broadly in line with IMGT annotations, most TCR beta V segments showed up in productive rearrangements about 87% or about 30% of the time in an earlier analysis of 450 to 750 of the donors. According to a later genetic analysis, donors in an Asian-associated ancestry cluster had fewer N-insertions in productive TCRs than the approximately 670-donor mean. Several of the top co-occurrence clusters appeared to be linked to parvovirus B19, influenza, CMV and Epstein-Barr virus, according to a later analysis. Across donors, most TCR sequences were observed very rarely, whereas some public TCRs were present in many individuals. An association between a missense DCLRE1C variant and V-gene and J-gene trimming of TCR beta chains was found in a later genetic analysis and replicated in an independent cohort. In both the original and validation cohorts, the classifier was reported to diagnose cytomegalovirus status with high specificity and sensitivity. Because counts were too low, seventeen rarely observed V segments, including chromosome 9 orphons, were excluded from the earlier analysis of several hundred of the donors. The authors suggested that the approach could potentially be generalized to other disease states and immunological phenotypes. Because some donors lacked HLA typing at each locus, the association tests relied only on the typed subset. In the study, around 150 TCR beta chains were listed as associated with cytomegalovirus. According to a later analysis, most CMV-associated TCR beta chains appeared to be HLA-restricted, and the HLA associations seemed to be driven largely by CMV exposure. Compared with equally common non-associated chains, HLA-associated TCR beta chains in a later analysis were more clonally expanded and had lower generation probabilities. The cohort was sequenced for TCR beta chains only, and without alpha or paired-chain data the features that could be detected were limited. According to a later analysis, TCR association rates differed among HLA loci, with DRB1 alleles showing the most associated TCRs and HLA-C alleles showing the fewest. Correlated functional status among segregating V segments might reflect linkage disequilibrium, but an unknown experimental factor could not be ruled out. Roughly uniform sequencing depth across donors was assumed in presence/absence analyses, although this assumption may not hold. Assigning TCR associations to individual alleles was difficult when HLA alleles, especially DR and DQ, strongly co-occurred.

The library came from the immunoSEQ multiplex PCR assay. The multiplex PCR relied on a mix of 60 forward primers for TCR Vbeta segments and 13 reverse primers for TCR Jbeta segments. The CDR3 region of rearranged TCR beta genes was amplified from genomic DNA with a multiplex PCR assay. The amplified TCR beta libraries were sequenced on the Illumina HiSeq System as 87-base-pair reads. As for how the authors treated the data: Across the 640 or so repertoires, a later analysis counted about 81 million unique TCR beta chains, around 11 million of which were shared by at least two donors. A nearest-neighbor algorithm error-corrected the raw reads and collapsed the reads into unique sequences, merging closely related sequences to remove PCR and sequencing errors. To assign V, D and J gene segments, CDR3 sequences were aligned to IMGT reference sequences. For a sequence to be retained, a match of at least six nucleotides was required to both a V gene segment and a J gene segment. A rearrangement counted as productive if the CDR3 had no stop codons and remained in frame with V and J, and every other rearrangement counted as non-productive. Following IMGT convention, CDR3 was defined as the stretch from the second conserved V-encoded cysteine up to the conserved J-encoded phenylalanine. In an earlier analysis of some 550 of the donors, sequences lacking an unambiguous match to a single V gene segment were excluded. In an earlier analysis of approximately 500 of the donors, a V segment was called functional when productive rearrangements were above 56.7%, and segregating when the standard deviation between donors exceeded 5%. A statistical classification framework was built to diagnose cytomegalovirus status from the catalog of TCR beta chain sequences. V and J gene assignment, in a later analysis, came from comparing TCR nucleotide sequences with IMGT/GENE-DB human TR gene sequences. In a later analysis, CDR3 sequences and most-parsimonious VDJ recombination scenarios were assigned using the TCRdist pipeline. In a later analysis, each TCR beta chain was defined by its CDR3 amino acid sequence together with its V-gene family, and reads lacking a unique V-gene family were excluded. To address suspected cross-contamination and a sequencing artifact, a later analysis removed approximately 590 highly shared, low-generation-probability nucleotide sequences. In a later analysis, a clonal expansion index for each public chain was calculated from normalized within-repertoire ranks of inferred template counts. In a later analysis, generation probabilities were computed using a VDJ recombination model fitted to out-of-frame rearrangements, and the results were checked against IGoR. Hypergeometric tests were used in a later analysis to score TCR-TCR, TCR-HLA and TCR-CMV co-occurrence, with a repertoire-size bias correction applied to the TCR pairs. To estimate false discovery rates, a later analysis permuted the HLA or CMV assignments 20 times. A later analysis grouped co-occurring TCRs with DBSCAN, adding TCRdist sequence similarity when clustering within HLA-allele-positive subsets. Repertoires with fewer than 30,000 or more than 120,000 public chains were left out of co-occurrence clustering, as were about five repertoires with anomalous nucleotide sharing. TCRdb provides this immuneACCESS table in a form limited to in-frame rearrangements. Some clones are lacking; in checked studies, under half of them reflect an unresolved V gene, and why the rest are absent is not known. V and J calls plus clone size are reproduced from that table; the DNA served to infer D and trimming. The table kept for this sample lists about 120,000 clones. The top ten constitute around 3.6% of the sample.

The germline V gene yields SGHVS for CDR1 and FNYEAQ for CDR2. The CDR3 contains 15 residues, cysteine and phenylalanine counted. Solely the CDR3 DNA is kept, with 45 bases framed from the first base. V sheds 3 bases and J sheds 3 bases, leaving 15 bases between their ends. Recombination joined TRBV7-6 with TRBJ2-7, with the D gene not clear enough to name. Material for sequencing was PBMCs. This receptor was taken from a man aged 18 to 30 in good health and CMV-seronegative. In nucleotide form, the sequence is TGTGCCAGCAGCTTTATGGTTGCAGAATACTACGAGCAGTACTTC. The encoded protein is CASSFMVAEYYEQYF.